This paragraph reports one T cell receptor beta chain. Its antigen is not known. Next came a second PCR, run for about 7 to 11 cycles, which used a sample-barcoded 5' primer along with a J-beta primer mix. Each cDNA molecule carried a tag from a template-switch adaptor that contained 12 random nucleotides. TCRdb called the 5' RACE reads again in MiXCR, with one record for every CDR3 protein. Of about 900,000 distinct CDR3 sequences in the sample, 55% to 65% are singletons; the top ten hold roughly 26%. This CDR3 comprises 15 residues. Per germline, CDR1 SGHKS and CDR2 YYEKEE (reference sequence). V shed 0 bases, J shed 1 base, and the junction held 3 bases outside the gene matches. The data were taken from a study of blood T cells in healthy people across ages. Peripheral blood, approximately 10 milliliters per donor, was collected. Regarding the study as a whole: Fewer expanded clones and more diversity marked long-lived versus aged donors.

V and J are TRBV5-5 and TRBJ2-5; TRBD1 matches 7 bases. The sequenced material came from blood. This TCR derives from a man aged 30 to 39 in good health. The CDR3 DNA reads TGTGCCAGCAGCTTGGGACAGGGCCTCCAAGAGACCCAGTACTTC. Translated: CASSLGQGLQETQYF.